The 24 T cell receptor beta chains reported below all come from one sample, sequenced in a study of blood T cell repertoires in COVID-19. Some clones are missing from TCRdb's copy, which holds only in-frame ones; the method was immunoSEQ multiplex PCR. The repertoire holds 70,000 or so clones, 86% seen once, with roughly 2% in the top ten. The sequencing sample was made of peripheral blood. Receptors were obtained from a man aged 30 to 45 with acute or convalescent COVID-19.

This clone was observed a few times. The DNA for the CDR3 is TGTGCCAGCAGCTCTTACACTACCCCGGGACAGGGTCAGGATGAGCAGTTCTTC. Residues: CASSSYTTPGQGQDEQFF. The chain uses TRBV21-1 and TRBJ2-1; TRBD1 was called by the table and not checked on the DNA. TRBV21-1 counts as a pseudogene. CDR3 length equals 18 residues.

With regard to this clone: The junction and the germline gene differ at one end; a read error may be behind it. This chain joins TRBV11-2 and TRBJ2-1; unclear D gene. The CDR3 contains 13 residues. The germline V gene encodes CDR1 SGHAT and CDR2 FQNNGV. CDR3 residues: CASSSHPGSPPIF. The CDR3 region has the DNA TGTGCCAGCAGCTCACATCCCGGGTCTCCTCCGATCTTC. The variable domain in full, with the rest retrieved from reference TRBV11-2 and TRBJ2-1, is EAGVAQSPRYKIIEKRQSVAFWCNPISGHATLYWYQQILGQGPKLLIQFQNNGVVDDSQLPKDRFSAERLKGVDSTLKIQPAKLEDSAVYLCASSSHPGSPPIFGPGTRLTVL.

This chain uses TRBV9 with TRBJ2-1; 7 bases agree with TRBD1. CDR1 and CDR2 (germline): SGDLS, YYNGEE. The ends lost 3 bases at V and 4 bases at J; junction bases unmatched: 4. The length of the CDR3 is 14 residues. CDR3 coding DNA: TGTGCCAGCAGCGCCACAGGGGAATACAATGAGCAGTTCTTC. Translating it yields CASSATGEYNEQFF.

The gene calls are TRBV5-8 and TRBJ1-1, with D hard to call. The CDR3 spans 14 residues. Germline V gives CDR1 SGHTS, CDR2 YDEGEE. The germline V and J ends were trimmed by 6 bases and 0 bases, with 12 bases remaining between them. The DNA for the CDR3 is TGTGCCAGCAACCGAGGGCTCATGAACACTGAAGCTTTCTTT. Its translation is CASNRGLMNTEAFF.

The gene calls are TRBV2 and TRBJ1-2; D is possibly TRBD1 (6 bases). Trimming removed 2 bases at V and 4 bases at J, with 8 bases between. Germline V gives CDR1 SNHLY, CDR2 FYNNEI. The CDR3 contains 13 residues. The chain's CDR3 is CASSENRAYGYTF. The CDR3 nucleotides read TGTGCCAGCAGTGAAAACAGGGCCTATGGCTACACCTTC.

CDR3 sequence: CASSLRTSGGTGELFF. The CDR3 bases are TGTGCCAGCAGTTTAAGGACTAGCGGGGGCACCGGGGAGCTGTTTTTT. This sequence joins TRBV27 and TRBJ2-2; 13 bases line up with TRBD2. Germline assignment: CDR1 MNHEY and CDR2 SMNVEV (reference sequence). V trimming: 2 bases; J trimming: 4 bases; junction bases outside the gene matches: 1. This CDR3 has 16 amino acids.

The CDR3 loop reads CASSPRTVSGNTIYF. DNA for the CDR3: TGTGCCAGCAGCCCCCGGACAGTCTCTGGAAACACCATATATTTT. The chain uses TRBV5-6 and TRBJ1-3; D may be TRBD1 (6 bases). From germline, CDR1 is SGHDT and CDR2 YYEEEE. The CDR3 consists of 15 residues. V dropped 4 bases and J dropped 0 bases, with 11 bases sitting between them.

The rearrangement links TRBV28 to TRBJ1-2; D is undetermined. The CDR3 is 10 residues long. Trimming took off 8 bases at V and 6 bases at J, with 7 bases between the two ends. Looked up from germline, CDR1 is MDHEN and CDR2 is SYDVKM. As DNA, the CDR3 is TGTGCCAGCGCTAAGAATGGCTACACCTTC. Protein: CASAKNGYTF.

The chain links TRBV7-9 to TRBJ2-2; 8 bases agree with TRBD1. Losses at the gene ends were 5 bases for V and 4 bases for J; bases not matched to a gene: 6. Germline V gene sequence: CDR1 SEHNR, CDR2 FQNEAQ (reference sequence). The CDR3 covers 15 residues. CDR3 amino acids: CASSPGQGGTGELFF. In DNA, the CDR3 is TGTGCCAGCAGCCCCGGACAGGGAGGCACCGGGGAGCTGTTTTTT.

The chain employs TRBV11-2 and TRBJ2-7; 10 positions agree with TRBD1. The CDR3 loop spans 15 amino acids. Germline CDR1 and CDR2: SGHAT and FQNNGV. The V segment lost 5 bases and the J segment 4 bases; nucleotides outside the gene matches: 8. In nucleotides, the CDR3 is TGTGCCAGCAGCCCCGGGACAGGGGACCGGTACGAGCAGTACTTC. Residues: CASSPGTGDRYEQYF.

The chain combines TRBV7-6 with TRBJ1-4; TRBD1 aligns across 9 bases. The trim removed 6 bases at V and 0 bases at J, leaving 5 bases unmatched. The CDR3 totals 16 residues. The V gene's germline CDR1 is SGHVS and CDR2 FNYEAQ. CDR3 coding DNA: TGTGCCAGCAGTCCGACAGGGGGAGCAACTAATGAAAAACTGTTTTTT. It specifies CASSPTGGATNEKLFF.

The chain combines TRBV7-9 with TRBJ1-2; 8 nucleotides match TRBD1. In germline, CDR1 is SEHNR, CDR2 FQNEAQ (reference sequence). The CDR3 totals 13 residues. V lost 7 bases and J lost 7; bases outside the gene matches: 8. The CDR3 sequence is CASTRTGILGYTF. In nucleotides, the CDR3 is TGTGCCAGCACCCGGACAGGGATCCTTGGCTACACCTTC.

The V gene is TRBV9, the J gene TRBJ2-1; D may be TRBD1 (6 bases). Trimming shortened V by 5 bases and J by 0 bases, and 12 bases separated the two germline ends. The V gene's germline CDR1 is SGDLS and CDR2 YYNGEE. The CDR3 contains 15 residues. In nucleotides, the CDR3 is TGTGCCAGCAGTCGACAGGCCAGCTCCTACAATGAGCAGTTCTTC. This translates into CASSRQASSYNEQFF.

The chain couples TRBV10-3 to TRBJ2-1; possible D gene TRBD2, 6 bases. Germline CDR1 ENHRY, CDR2 SYGVKD. Trimming cost V 2 bases and J 0 bases, with 20 bases left between them. The CDR3 sequence is 19 residues long. The CDR3 DNA reads TGTGCCATCAGTGAGGGAGGGGTGAGACTGTCAGCCTCCTACAATGAGCAGTTCTTC. This translates into CAISEGGVRLSASYNEQFF.

This clone qualifies as medium-sized (0.01 to 0.1%). The rearrangement uses TRBV29-1 and TRBJ1-2; 7 bases are a match to TRBD1. CDR3 size: 13 residues. V lost 3 bases, J lost 3 bases, and 4 bases stayed unmatched. Germline assignment: CDR1 SQVTM and CDR2 ANQGSEA. The CDR3 loop is CSVEDRRDYGYTF. The CDR3 DNA is TGCAGCGTTGAGGACAGGAGGGACTATGGCTACACCTTC.

The rearrangement uses TRBV6-5 and TRBJ1-1; unclear D gene. The V end lost 6 bases, the J end lost 4 bases, and 15 bases lay between the germline ends. The CDR3 totals 14 residues. The germline gives CDR1 MNHEY, CDR2 SVGAGI. For the CDR3, the DNA is TGTGCCAGCAGAGCCCCCCAAAAAAGCACTGAAGCTTTCTTT. Its protein is CASRAPQKSTEAFF.

The chain couples TRBV27 to TRBJ2-1, with 11 bases matching TRBD2. V was clipped by 2 bases and J by 8 bases; unmatched bases: 5. This CDR3 comprises 15 residues. Germline V gene lookup returns CDR1 MNHEY and CDR2 SMNVEV (reference sequence). CDR3 residues: CASSLTSGSSDEQFF. Here the CDR3 DNA reads TGTGCCAGCAGTTTAACTAGCGGGAGTTCCGATGAGCAGTTCTTC.

The chain has TRBV5-4 and TRBJ2-3; D is possibly TRBD1 (5 bases). Germline assignment: CDR1 SGHNT and CDR2 YYREEE (reference sequence). The CDR3 covers 18 residues. V lost 5 bases to trimming and J lost 5 bases, with 27 bases between them. This CDR3 is CASRPQGRRAHTKDTQYF. The CDR3 nucleotides are TGTGCCAGCAGACCGCAGGGCAGAAGAGCTCATACAAAAGATACGCAGTATTTT.

This clone appeared a single time. The V gene is TRBV6-5, the J gene TRBJ2-7; D may be TRBD1 (5 bases). V lost 0 bases and J 2 bases, leaving 11 bases between the germline ends. Germline lookup yields CDR1 MNHEY and CDR2 SVGAGI. The CDR3 sequence is 15 residues long. CDR3: CASSYSRQGAYEQYF. The CDR3 region has the DNA TGTGCCAGCAGTTACTCGCGGCAGGGTGCCTACGAGCAGTACTTC.

V gene TRBV24-1 combines with J gene TRBJ2-6; possibly TRBD1 for D (5 bases). From germline, CDR1 is KGHDR and CDR2 SFDVKD. The CDR3 loop spans 19 amino acids. Trimming removed 6 bases at V and 1 base at J, with 21 bases between. The CDR3 loop is CATSSRQTEAQSGANVLTF. The DNA of the CDR3 is TGTGCCACCAGTTCTCGGCAGACAGAAGCACAATCTGGGGCCAACGTCCTGACTTTC.

This clone came up once. This chain joins TRBV5-1 and TRBJ2-3, with 11 bases matching TRBD2. The germline CDR1 and CDR2 sequences are SGHRS and YFSETQ. The CDR3 loop spans 16 amino acids. The V segment lost 2 bases and the J segment 6 bases; nucleotides outside the gene matches: 8. CDR3 protein: CASSLTTLAGVDTQYF. The CDR3 bases are TGCGCCAGCAGCTTAACTACACTAGCGGGGGTGGATACGCAGTATTTT.

This chain uses TRBV6-5 with TRBJ1-2, with D maybe TRBD1 (6 bases). The V and J ends lost 6 bases and 2 bases respectively, with 10 bases between them. Germline CDR1 MNHEY, CDR2 SVGAGI. This CDR3 is built from 13 residues. CDR3 region: CASRTRGNYGYTF. The CDR3 bases are TGTGCCAGCAGGACCAGGGGAAACTATGGCTACACCTTC.

The V call is TRBV6-6, the J call TRBJ1-5; possibly TRBD1 for D (5 bases). Trimming left V 6 bases short and J 5 bases short, with 17 bases between. The CDR3 has 15 amino acids. Germline V gives CDR1 MNHNY, CDR2 SVGAGI (reference sequence). In DNA, the CDR3 is TGTGCCAGCAGACCTAGGGGTGACGTCGATCAGCCCCAGCATTTT. Translation gives CASRPRGDVDQPQHF.

The chain uses TRBV18 and TRBJ1-2; TRBD1 matches at 7 bases. J gave up 7 bases and V 3 bases, and 5 bases lay outside the gene matches. Germline V CDR1 and CDR2: KGHSH, LQKENI. The CDR3 runs 13 residues. CDR3 nucleotides: TGTGCCAGCTCACCGGAGGGGGCGGTTGGCTACACCTTC. This translates into CASSPEGAVGYTF.